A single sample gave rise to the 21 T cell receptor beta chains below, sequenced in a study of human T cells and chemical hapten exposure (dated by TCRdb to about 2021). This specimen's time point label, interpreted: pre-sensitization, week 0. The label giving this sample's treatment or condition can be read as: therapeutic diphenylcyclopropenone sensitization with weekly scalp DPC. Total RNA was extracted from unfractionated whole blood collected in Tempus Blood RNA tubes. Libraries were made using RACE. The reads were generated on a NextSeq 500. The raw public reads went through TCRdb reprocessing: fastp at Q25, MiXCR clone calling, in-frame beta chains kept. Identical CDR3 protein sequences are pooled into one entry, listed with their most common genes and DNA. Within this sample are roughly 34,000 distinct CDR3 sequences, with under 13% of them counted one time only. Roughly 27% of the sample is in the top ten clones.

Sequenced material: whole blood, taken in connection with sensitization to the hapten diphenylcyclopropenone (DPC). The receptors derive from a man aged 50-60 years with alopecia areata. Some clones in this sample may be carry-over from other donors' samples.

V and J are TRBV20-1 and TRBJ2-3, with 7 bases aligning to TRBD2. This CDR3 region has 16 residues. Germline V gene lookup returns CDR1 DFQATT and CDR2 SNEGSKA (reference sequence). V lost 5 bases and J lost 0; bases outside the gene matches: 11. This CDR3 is CSAGWASGTSTDTQYF. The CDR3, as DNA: TGCAGTGCTGGGTGGGCTAGCGGAACTAGCACAGATACGCAGTATTTT.

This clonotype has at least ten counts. The CDR3: CASSQDTANNEQFF. In DNA form, the CDR3 reads TGTGCCAGCAGCCAAGATACTGCGAACAATGAGCAGTTCTTC. The V gene is TRBV3-1, the J gene TRBJ2-1; D gene uncertain. Germline-derived CDR1 and CDR2 are LGHDT and YNNKEL (reference sequence). This CDR3 is 14 amino acids long. Trimming removed 0 bases from V and 5 bases from J, with 8 bases in between.

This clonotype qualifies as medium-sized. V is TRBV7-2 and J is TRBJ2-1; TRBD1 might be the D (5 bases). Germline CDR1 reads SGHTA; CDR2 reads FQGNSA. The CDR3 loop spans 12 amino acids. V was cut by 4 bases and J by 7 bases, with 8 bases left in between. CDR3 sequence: CASSYQGNEQFF. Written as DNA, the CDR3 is TGTGCCAGCAGCTATCAGGGAAATGAGCAGTTCTTC.

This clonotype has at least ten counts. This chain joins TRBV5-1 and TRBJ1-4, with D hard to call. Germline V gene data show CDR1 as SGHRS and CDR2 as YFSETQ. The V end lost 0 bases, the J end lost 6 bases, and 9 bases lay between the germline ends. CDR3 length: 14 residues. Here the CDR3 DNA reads TGCGCCAGCAGCTTGGACGAGGGATATGAAAAACTGTTTTTT. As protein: CASSLDEGYEKLFF.

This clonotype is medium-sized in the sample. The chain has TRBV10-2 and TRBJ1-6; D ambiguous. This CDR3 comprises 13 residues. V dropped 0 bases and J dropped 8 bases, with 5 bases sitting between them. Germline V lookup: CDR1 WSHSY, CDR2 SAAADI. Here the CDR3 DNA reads TGCGCCAGCAGTGAGTCCCCGGATTCACCCCTCCACTTT. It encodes CASSESPDSPLHF.

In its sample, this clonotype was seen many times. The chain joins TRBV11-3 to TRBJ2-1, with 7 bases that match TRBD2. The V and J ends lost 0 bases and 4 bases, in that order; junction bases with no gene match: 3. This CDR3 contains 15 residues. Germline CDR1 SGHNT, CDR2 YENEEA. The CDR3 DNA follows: TGTGCCAGCAGCTTAGAGGCGGGAGTATACAATGAGCAGTTCTTC. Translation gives CASSLEAGVYNEQFF.

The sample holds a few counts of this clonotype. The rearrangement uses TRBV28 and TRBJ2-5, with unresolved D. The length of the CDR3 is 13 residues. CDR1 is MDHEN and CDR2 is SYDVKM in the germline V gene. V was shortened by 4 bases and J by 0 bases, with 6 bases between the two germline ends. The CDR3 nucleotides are TGTGCCAGCAGTTCCTCGTACCAAGAGACCCAGTACTTC. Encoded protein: CASSSSYQETQYF.

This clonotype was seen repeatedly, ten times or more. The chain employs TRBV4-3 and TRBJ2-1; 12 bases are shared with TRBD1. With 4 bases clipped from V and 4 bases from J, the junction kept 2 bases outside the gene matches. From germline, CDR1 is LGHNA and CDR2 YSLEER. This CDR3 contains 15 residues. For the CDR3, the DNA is TGCGCCAGCAGCCCGGGACAGGGGGCATACAATGAGCAGTTCTTC. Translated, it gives CASSPGQGAYNEQFF.

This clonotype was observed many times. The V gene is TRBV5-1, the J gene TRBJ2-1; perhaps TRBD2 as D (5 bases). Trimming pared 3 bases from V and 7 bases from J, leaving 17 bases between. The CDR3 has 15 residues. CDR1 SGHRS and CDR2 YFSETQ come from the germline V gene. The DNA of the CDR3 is TGCGCCAGCAGCTCTTCTATCATTTCGGGAAATGAGCAGTTCTTC. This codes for CASSSSIISGNEQFF. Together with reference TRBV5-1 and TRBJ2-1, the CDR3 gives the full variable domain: KAGVTQTPRYLIKTRGQQVTLSCSPISGHRSVSWYQQTPGQGLQFLFEYFSETQRNKGNFPGRFSGRQFSNSRSEMNVSTLELGDSALYLCASSSSIISGNEQFFGPGTRLTVL.

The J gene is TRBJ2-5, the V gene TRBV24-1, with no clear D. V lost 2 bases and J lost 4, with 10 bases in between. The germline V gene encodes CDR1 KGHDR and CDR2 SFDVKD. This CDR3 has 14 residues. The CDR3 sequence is CATSDYVGPETQYF. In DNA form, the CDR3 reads TGTGCCACCAGTGATTATGTAGGCCCAGAGACCCAGTACTTC.

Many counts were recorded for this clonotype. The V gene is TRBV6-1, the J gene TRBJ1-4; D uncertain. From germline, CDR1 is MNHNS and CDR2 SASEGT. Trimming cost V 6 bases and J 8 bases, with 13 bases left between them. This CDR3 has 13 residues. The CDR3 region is CASSYTTGEKLFF. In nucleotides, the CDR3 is TGTGCCAGCAGCTATACAACGGGGGAAAAACTGTTTTTT.

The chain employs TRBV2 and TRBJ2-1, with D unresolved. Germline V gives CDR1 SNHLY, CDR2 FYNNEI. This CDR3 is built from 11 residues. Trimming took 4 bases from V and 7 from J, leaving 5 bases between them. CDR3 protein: CASSVRNEQFF. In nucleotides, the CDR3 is TGTGCCAGCAGTGTGCGGAATGAGCAGTTCTTC.

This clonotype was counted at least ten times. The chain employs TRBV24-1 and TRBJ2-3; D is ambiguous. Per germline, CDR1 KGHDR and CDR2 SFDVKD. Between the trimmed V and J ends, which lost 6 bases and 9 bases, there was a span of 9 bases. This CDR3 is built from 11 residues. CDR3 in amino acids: CATSTASTQYF. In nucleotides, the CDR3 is TGTGCCACCAGTACTGCCTCCACGCAGTATTTT.

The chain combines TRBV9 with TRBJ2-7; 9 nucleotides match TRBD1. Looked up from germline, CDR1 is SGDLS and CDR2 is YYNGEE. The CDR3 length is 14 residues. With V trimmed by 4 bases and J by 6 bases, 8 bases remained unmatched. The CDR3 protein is CASSRDRELGEQYF. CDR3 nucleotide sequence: TGTGCCAGCAGCCGGGACAGGGAATTGGGCGAGCAGTACTTC.

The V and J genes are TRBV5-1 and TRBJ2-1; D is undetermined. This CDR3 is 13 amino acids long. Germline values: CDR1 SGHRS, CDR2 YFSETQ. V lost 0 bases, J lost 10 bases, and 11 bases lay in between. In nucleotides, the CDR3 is TGCGCCAGCAGCTTGGCGACCGATCCGGAGCAGTTCTTC. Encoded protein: CASSLATDPEQFF.

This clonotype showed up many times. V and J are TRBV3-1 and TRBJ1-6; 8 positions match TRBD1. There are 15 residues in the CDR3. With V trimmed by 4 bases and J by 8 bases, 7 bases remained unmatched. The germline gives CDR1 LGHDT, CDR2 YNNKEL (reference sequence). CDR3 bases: TGTGCCAGCAGCCCCGAGCAGGGGGCGCATTCACCCCTCCACTTT. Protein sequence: CASSPEQGAHSPLHF. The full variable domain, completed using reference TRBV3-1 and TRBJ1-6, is DTAVSQTPKYLVTQMGNDKSIKCEQNLGHDTMYWYKQDSKKFLKIMFSYNNKELIINETVPNRFSPKSPDKAHLNLHINSLELGDSAVYFCASSPEQGAHSPLHFGNGTRLTVT.

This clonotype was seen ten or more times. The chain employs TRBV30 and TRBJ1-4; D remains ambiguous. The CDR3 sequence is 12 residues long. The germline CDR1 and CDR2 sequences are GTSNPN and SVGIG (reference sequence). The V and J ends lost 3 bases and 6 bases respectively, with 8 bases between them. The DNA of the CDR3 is TGTGCCTGGAGCTCGGGGTATGAAAAACTGTTTTTT. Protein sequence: CAWSSGYEKLFF.

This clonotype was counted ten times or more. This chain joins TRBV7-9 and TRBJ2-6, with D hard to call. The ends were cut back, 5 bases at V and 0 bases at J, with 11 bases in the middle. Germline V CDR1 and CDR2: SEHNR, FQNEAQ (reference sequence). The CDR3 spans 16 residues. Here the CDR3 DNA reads TGTGCCAGCAGCCGATTCACCAGCTCTGGGGCCAACGTCCTGACTTTC. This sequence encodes CASSRFTSSGANVLTF.

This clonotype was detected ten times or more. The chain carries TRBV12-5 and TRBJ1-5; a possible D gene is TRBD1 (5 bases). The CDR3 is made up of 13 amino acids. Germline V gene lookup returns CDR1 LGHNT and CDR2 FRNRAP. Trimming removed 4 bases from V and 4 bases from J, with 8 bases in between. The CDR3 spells CASGSGGNQPQHF. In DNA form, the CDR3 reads TGTGCTAGTGGTTCCGGGGGAAATCAGCCCCAGCATTTT. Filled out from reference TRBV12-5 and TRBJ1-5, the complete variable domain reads DARVTQTPRHKVTEMGQEVTMRCQPILGHNTVFWYRQTMMQGLELLAYFRNRAPLDDSGMPKDRFSAEMPDATLATLKIQPSEPRDSAVYFCASGSGGNQPQHFGDGTRLSIL.

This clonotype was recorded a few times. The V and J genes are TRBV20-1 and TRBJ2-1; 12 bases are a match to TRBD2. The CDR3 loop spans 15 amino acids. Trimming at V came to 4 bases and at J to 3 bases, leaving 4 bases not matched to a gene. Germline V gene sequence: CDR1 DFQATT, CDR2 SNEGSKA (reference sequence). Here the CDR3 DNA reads TGCAGTGCTAACTCGGGACTAGCGGGCTACAATGAGCAGTTCTTC. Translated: CSANSGLAGYNEQFF.

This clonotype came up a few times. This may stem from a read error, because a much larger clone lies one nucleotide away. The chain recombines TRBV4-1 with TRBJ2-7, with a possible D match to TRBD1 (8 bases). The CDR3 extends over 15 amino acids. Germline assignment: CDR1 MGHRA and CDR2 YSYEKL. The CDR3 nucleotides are TGCACCAGCAGCCCCTCTACAGGGGGGGCCTACGAGCAGTACTTC. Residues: CTSSPSTGGAYEQYF.